Included here is one T cell receptor (beta chain) sequence, with context. These data come from a study of Ad26.COV2.S vaccination and SARS-CoV-2 variants. V was shortened by 5 bases and J by 5 bases, with 16 bases between the two germline ends. This CDR3 has 15 amino acids. CDR1 is PRHDT, CDR2 FYEKMQ, per germline (reference sequence). Repertoires were generated with immunoSEQ multiplex PCR, while TCRdb's copy carries only in-frame clones and drops some. The table has more than 400,000 clones, roughly 88% seen once. Treatment of the sample: 15 to 20 received Ad26.COV2.S at low or high dose, single or two shots; several received placebo; per-sample allocation not given. The samples were gathered on day 63 after the first injection of vaccine or placebo.

The chain employs TRBV13 and TRBJ2-1; D might be TRBD2 (6 bases). The specimen comprised peripheral blood, sampled in a trial of Ad26.COV2.S vaccine versus placebo. The clonotype originates from a person between 18 and 65 years old who received the Ad26.COV2.S COVID-19 vaccine or a placebo. The CDR3 protein is CASSPKALAHNEQFF. The CDR3 DNA sequence: TGTGCCAGCAGCCCAAAGGCCCTAGCGCACAATGAGCAGTTCTTC.